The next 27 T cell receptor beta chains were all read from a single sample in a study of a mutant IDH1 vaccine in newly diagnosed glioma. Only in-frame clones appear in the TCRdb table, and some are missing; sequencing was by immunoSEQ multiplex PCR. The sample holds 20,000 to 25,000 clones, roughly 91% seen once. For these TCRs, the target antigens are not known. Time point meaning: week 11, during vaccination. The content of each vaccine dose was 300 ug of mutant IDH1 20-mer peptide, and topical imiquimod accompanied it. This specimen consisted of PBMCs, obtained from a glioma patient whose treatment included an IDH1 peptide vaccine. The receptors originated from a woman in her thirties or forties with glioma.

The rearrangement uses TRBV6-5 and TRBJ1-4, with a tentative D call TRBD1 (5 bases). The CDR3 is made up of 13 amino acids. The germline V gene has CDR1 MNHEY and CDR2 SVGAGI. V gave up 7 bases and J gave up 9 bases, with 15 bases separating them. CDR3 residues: CASKRTGEKKLFF. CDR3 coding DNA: TGTGCCAGCAAACGGACGGGGGAGAAAAAACTGTTTTTT.

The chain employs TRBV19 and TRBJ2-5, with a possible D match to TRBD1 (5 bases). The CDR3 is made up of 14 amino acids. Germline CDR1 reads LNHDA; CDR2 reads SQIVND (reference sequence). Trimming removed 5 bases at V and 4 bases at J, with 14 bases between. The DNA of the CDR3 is TGTGCCAGTAGTGCCAACCAGGGTAGAGAGACCCAGTACTTC. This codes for CASSANQGRETQYF.

This CDR3 is CASSTQGALGYGYTF. For the CDR3, the DNA is TGTGCCAGTAGTACCCAGGGGGCGCTTGGCTATGGCTACACCTTC. The gene calls are TRBV19 and TRBJ1-2; 8 nucleotides align to TRBD1. The CDR3 totals 15 residues. J lost 4 bases, V lost 4 bases, and 8 bases had no gene match. CDR1 LNHDA and CDR2 SQIVND come from the germline V gene (reference sequence).

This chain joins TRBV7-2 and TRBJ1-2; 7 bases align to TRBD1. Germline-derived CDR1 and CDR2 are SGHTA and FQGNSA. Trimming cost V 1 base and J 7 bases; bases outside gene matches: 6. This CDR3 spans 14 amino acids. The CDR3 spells CASSLVEGARGYTF. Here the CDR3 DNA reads TGTGCCAGCAGCTTAGTGGAGGGGGCGCGTGGCTACACCTTC. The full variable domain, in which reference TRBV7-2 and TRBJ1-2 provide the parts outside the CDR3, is GAGVSQSPSNKVTEKGKDVELRCDPISGHTALYWYRQSLGQGLEFLIYFQGNSAPDKSGLPSDRFSAERTGGSVSTLTIQRTQQEDSAVYLCASSLVEGARGYTFGSGTRLTVV.

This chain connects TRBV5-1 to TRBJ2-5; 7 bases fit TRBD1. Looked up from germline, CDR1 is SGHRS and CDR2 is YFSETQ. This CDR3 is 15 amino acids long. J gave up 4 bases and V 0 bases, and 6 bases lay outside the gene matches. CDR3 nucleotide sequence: TGCGCCAGCAGCTTGGGACAGGGCTTTGGAGAGACCCAGTACTTC. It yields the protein CASSLGQGFGETQYF.

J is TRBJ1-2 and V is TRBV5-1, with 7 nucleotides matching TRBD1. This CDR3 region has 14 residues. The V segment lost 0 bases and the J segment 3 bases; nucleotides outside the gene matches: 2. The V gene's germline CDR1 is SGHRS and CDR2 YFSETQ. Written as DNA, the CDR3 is TGCGCCAGCAGCTTGGGGACAGGCGACTATGGCTACACCTTC. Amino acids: CASSLGTGDYGYTF. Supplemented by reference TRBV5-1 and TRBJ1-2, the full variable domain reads KAGVTQTPRYLIKTRGQQVTLSCSPISGHRSVSWYQQTPGQGLQFLFEYFSETQRNKGNFPGRFSGRQFSNSRSEMNVSTLELGDSALYLCASSLGTGDYGYTFGSGTRLTVV.

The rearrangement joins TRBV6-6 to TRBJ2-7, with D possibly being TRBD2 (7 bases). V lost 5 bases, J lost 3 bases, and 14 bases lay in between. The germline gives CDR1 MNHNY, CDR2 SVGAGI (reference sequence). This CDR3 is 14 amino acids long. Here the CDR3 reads CASSLQGTIYEQYF. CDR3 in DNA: TGTGCCAGCAGTCTGCAGGGGACTATCTACGAGCAGTACTTC.

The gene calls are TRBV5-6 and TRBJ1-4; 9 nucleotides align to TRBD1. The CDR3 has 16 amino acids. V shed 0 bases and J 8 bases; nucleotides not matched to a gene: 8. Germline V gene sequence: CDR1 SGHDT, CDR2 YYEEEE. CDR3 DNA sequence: TGTGCCAGCAGCTTGGGACAGGGGGGGTCTAGGGAAAAACTGTTTTTT. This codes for CASSLGQGGSREKLFF. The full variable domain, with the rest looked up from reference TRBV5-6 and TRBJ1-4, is DAGVTQSPTHLIKTRGQQVTLRCSPKSGHDTVSWYQQALGQGPQFIFQYYEEEERQRGNFPDRFSGHQFPNYSSELNVNALLLGDSALYLCASSLGQGGSREKLFFGSGTQLSVL.

In DNA form, the CDR3 reads TGTGCCAGCAGCCAGGACAGTAGATCCTACGAGCAGTACTTC. It encodes CASSQDSRSYEQYF. The chain is built from TRBV11-2 and TRBJ2-7, with a possible D match to TRBD1 (6 bases). Looked up from germline, CDR1 is SGHAT and CDR2 is FQNNGV. The V end lost 5 bases, the J end lost 1 base, and 12 bases lay between the germline ends. This CDR3 region has 14 residues.

The CDR3 is CASSQSQAKNIQYF. Written as DNA, the CDR3 is TGCGCCAGCAGCCAGAGCCAAGCCAAAAACATTCAGTACTTC. J is TRBJ2-4 and V is TRBV5-1; D remains ambiguous. The CDR3 covers 14 residues. V was clipped by 4 bases and J by 0 bases, with 8 bases between them. Germline CDR1 is SGHRS and CDR2 is YFSETQ.

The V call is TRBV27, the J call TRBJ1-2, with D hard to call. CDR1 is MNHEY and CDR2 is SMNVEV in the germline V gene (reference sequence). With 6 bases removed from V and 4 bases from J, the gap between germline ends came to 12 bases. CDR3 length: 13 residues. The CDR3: CASSPGRVYGYTF. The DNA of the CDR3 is TGTGCCAGCAGCCCCGGGAGGGTCTATGGCTACACCTTC.

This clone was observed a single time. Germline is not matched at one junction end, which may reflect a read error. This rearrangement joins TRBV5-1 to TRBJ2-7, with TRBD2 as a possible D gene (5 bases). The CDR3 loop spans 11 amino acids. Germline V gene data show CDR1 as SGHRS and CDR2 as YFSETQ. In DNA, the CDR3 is TGCGCCAGCCGGGAATCCTCCGAGCAGTACTTC. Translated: CASRESSEQYF.

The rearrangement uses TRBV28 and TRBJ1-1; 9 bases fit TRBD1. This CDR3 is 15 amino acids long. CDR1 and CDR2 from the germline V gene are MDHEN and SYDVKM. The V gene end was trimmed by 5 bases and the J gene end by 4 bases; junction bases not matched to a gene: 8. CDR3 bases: TGTGCCAGCAGTCCCCATACAGGGGGCATCACTGAAGCTTTCTTT. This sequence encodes CASSPHTGGITEAFF.

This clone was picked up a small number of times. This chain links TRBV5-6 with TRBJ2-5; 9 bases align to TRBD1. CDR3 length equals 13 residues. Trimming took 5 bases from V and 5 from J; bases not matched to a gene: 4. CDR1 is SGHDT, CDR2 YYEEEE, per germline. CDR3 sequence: CASRRQGGETQYF. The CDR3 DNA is TGTGCCAGCAGGAGACAGGGGGGTGAGACCCAGTACTTC.

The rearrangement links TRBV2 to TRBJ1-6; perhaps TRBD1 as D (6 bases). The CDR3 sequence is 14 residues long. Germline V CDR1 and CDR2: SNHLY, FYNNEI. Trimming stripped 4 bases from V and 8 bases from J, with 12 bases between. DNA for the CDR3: TGTGCCAGCAGTGTTCAGGGGATAGATTCACCCCTCCACTTT. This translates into CASSVQGIDSPLHF.

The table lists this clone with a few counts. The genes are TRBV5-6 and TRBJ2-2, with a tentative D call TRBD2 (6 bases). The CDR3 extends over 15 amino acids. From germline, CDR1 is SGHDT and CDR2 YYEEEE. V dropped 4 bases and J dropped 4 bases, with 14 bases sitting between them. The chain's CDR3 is CASSPLMGGTGELFF. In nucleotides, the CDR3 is TGTGCCAGCAGCCCCCTAATGGGGGGCACCGGGGAGCTGTTTTTT.

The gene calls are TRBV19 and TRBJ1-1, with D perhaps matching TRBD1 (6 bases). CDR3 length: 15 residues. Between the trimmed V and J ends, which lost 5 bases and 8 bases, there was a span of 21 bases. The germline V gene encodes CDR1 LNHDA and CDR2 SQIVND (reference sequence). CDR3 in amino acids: CASSVDRRVMGEAFF. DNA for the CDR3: TGTGCCAGTAGTGTGGACAGAAGGGTCATGGGGGAAGCTTTCTTT.

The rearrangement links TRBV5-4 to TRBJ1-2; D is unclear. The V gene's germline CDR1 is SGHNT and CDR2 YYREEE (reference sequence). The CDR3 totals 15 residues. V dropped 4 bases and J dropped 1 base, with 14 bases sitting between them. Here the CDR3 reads CASSGPTSFNYGYTF. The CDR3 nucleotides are TGTGCCAGCAGCGGACCGACAAGTTTTAACTATGGCTACACCTTC.

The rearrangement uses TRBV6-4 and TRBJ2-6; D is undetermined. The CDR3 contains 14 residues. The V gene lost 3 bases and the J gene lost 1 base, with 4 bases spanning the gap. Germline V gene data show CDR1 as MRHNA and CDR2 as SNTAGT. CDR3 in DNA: TGTGCCAGCAGTGAGGGATCTGGGGCCAACGTCCTGACTTTC. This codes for CASSEGSGANVLTF.

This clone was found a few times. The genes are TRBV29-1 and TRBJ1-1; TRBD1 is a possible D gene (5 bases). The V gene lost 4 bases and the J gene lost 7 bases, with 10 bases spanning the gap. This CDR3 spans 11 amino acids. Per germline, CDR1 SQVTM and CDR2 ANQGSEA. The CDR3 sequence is CSVVREVEAFF. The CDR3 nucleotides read TGCAGCGTTGTCAGGGAGGTTGAAGCTTTCTTT.

This CDR3 is CAWSVPAGGLYGYTF. CDR3 in DNA: TGTGCCTGGAGTGTACCGGCGGGGGGCCTCTATGGCTACACCTTC. The chain combines TRBV30 with TRBJ1-2; the D gene is possibly TRBD1 (6 bases). Germline V gene lookup returns CDR1 GTSNPN and CDR2 SVGIG (reference sequence). This CDR3 is 15 amino acids long. Deletions cut 0 bases from V and 4 bases from J, with 15 bases between.

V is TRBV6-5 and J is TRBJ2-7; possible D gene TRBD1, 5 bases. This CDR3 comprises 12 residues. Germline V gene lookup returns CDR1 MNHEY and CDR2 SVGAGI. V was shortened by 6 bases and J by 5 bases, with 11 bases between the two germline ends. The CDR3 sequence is CASRKGKNEQYF. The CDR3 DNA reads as TGTGCCAGCAGGAAGGGGAAAAACGAGCAGTACTTC.

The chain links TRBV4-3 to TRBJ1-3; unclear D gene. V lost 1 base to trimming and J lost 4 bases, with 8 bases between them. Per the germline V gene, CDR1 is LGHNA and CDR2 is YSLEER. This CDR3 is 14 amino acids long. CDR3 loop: CASSQVGGGNTIYF. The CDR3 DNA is TGCGCCAGCAGCCAAGTGGGAGGCGGAAACACCATATATTTT.

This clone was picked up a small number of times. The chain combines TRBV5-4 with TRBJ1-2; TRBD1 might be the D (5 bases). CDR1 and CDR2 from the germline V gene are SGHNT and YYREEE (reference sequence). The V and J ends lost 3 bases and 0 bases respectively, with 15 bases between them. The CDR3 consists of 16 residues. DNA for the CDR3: TGTGCCAGCAGCTGGGGGTCAGCAACCACTAACTATGGCTACACCTTC. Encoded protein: CASSWGSATTNYGYTF. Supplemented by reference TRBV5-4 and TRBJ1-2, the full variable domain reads ETGVTQSPTHLIKTRGQQVTLRCSSQSGHNTVSWYQQALGQGPQFIFQYYREEENGRGNFPPRFSGLQFPNYSSELNVNALELDDSALYLCASSWGSATTNYGYTFGSGTRLTVV.

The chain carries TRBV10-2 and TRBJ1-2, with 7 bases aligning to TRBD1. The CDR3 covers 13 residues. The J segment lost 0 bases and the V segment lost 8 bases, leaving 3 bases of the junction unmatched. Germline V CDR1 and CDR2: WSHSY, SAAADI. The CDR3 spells CASQDRANYGYTF. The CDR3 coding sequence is TGCGCCAGCCAAGACAGGGCTAACTATGGCTACACCTTC.

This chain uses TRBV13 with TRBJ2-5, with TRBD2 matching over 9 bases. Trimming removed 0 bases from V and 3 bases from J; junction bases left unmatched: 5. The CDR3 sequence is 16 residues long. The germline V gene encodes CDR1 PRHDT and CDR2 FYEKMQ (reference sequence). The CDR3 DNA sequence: TGTGCCAGCAGCTTAGGCCGGACTAGCGCAGAAGAGACCCAGTACTTC. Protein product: CASSLGRTSAEETQYF.

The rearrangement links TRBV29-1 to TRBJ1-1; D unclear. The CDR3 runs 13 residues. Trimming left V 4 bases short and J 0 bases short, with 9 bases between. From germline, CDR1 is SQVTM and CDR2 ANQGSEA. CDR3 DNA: TGCAGCGTTGCGAGTAACATGAACACTGAAGCTTTCTTT. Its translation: CSVASNMNTEAFF.